The 16 T cell receptor beta chains presented below share a single source sample, sequenced in a study of cytomegalovirus exposure and HLA in healthy donors. Primers for the PCR totalled 60 Vbeta and 13 Jbeta. The repertoire was sequenced with immunoSEQ multiplex PCR; TCRdb's copy has only in-frame clones and lacks some. The data show about 190,000 clones, approximately 81% seen once. The sequenced sample was PBMCs. These receptors all stem from a woman in her twenties or thirties in good health and CMV-seronegative.

This clone has just one count. V gene TRBV2 combines with J gene TRBJ1-1; D call uncertain. V lost 4 bases, J lost 1 base, and 7 bases lay in between. The CDR3 sequence is 13 residues long. The V gene's germline CDR1 is SNHLY and CDR2 FYNNEI. The CDR3 is CASSVGQNTEAFF. The CDR3 region has the DNA TGTGCCAGCAGTGTGGGCCAGAACACTGAAGCTTTCTTT. The full variable domain, with the rest looked up from reference TRBV2 and TRBJ1-1, is EPEVTQTPSHQVTQMGQEVILRCVPISNHLYFYWYRQILGQKVEFLVSFYNNEISEKSEIFDDQFSVERPDGSNFTLKIRSTKLEDSAMYFCASSVGQNTEAFFGQGTRLTVV.

This clone was seen more than once but under ten times. V usage is TRBV28 and J usage is TRBJ1-2, with 10 nucleotides matching TRBD1. V shed 3 bases and J 5 bases; nucleotides not matched to a gene: 6. The CDR3 extends over 15 amino acids. Germline CDR1 MDHEN, CDR2 SYDVKM. For the CDR3, the DNA is TGTGCCAGCAGTTTTCCGGGACAGGGGTTTTATGGCTACACCTTC. Its translation is CASSFPGQGFYGYTF.

The V call is TRBV7-9, the J call TRBJ2-2; 9 bases are shared with TRBD1. The CDR3 sequence is 15 residues long. CDR1 and CDR2 (germline): SEHNR, FQNEAQ (reference sequence). Germline trimming cut 3 bases from V and 8 bases from J; bases unmatched to any gene: 7. The CDR3 loop is CASSFRDRVTGELFF. Written as DNA, the CDR3 is TGTGCCAGCAGCTTCCGGGACAGGGTGACAGGGGAGCTGTTTTTT.

This chain links TRBV28 with TRBJ2-5, with D perhaps TRBD1 (6 bases). Trimming removed 3 bases at V and 5 bases at J, with 10 bases between. The CDR3 length is 13 residues. The V gene's germline CDR1 is MDHEN and CDR2 SYDVKM. The CDR3 DNA sequence: TGTGCCAGCAGTTTGGGGGCCACGGAGACCCAGTACTTC. Translating gives CASSLGATETQYF.

V usage is TRBV7-9 and J usage is TRBJ2-1; 8 bases align to TRBD2. This CDR3 has 14 residues. Germline CDR1 reads SEHNR; CDR2 reads FQNEAQ (reference sequence). After removal of 6 bases from V and 6 bases from J, the junction contained 7 bases not matched to a gene. The CDR3 nucleotides read TGTGCCAGCAGTTACGGACTAGCCTCCAATGAGCAGTTCTTC. Encoded protein: CASSYGLASNEQFF.

The DNA of the CDR3 is TGTGCCAGCAGCTCGGGATCGACCGGCGAGACCCAGTACTTC. Protein: CASSSGSTGETQYF. V gene TRBV7-2 combines with J gene TRBJ2-5; tentatively, D is TRBD2 (5 bases). With 4 bases removed from V and 5 bases from J, the gap between germline ends came to 14 bases. The germline CDR1 and CDR2 sequences are SGHTA and FQGNSA. The CDR3 contains 14 residues.

This chain connects TRBV6-6 to TRBJ1-2; tentative D call: TRBD1 (6 bases). Germline V gene lookup returns CDR1 MNHNY and CDR2 SVGAGI (reference sequence). V lost 5 bases to trimming and J lost 3 bases, with 13 bases between them. CDR3 length: 14 amino acids. CDR3 amino acids: CASSRGGTDYGYTF. The CDR3 DNA sequence: TGTGCCAGCAGTAGAGGGGGTACGGACTATGGCTACACCTTC.

The genes are TRBV5-1 and TRBJ1-2, with D possibly matching TRBD1 (6 bases). V was cut by 4 bases and J by 14 bases, with 18 bases left in between. The CDR3 loop spans 12 amino acids. In germline, CDR1 is SGHRS, CDR2 YFSETQ. The CDR3 loop is CASSVENQGWTF. The CDR3 DNA sequence: TGCGCCAGCAGCGTGGAAAATCAGGGGTGGACCTTC.

The chain uses TRBV29-1 and TRBJ1-2; TRBD1 might be the D (6 bases). The germline gives CDR1 SQVTM, CDR2 ANQGSEA. Trimming pared 7 bases from V and 3 bases from J, leaving 15 bases between. CDR3 size: 13 residues. The CDR3 sequence is CSASDRTYYGYTF. The CDR3 region has the DNA TGCAGCGCTTCGGACAGAACATACTATGGCTACACCTTC.

The chain combines TRBV20-1 with TRBJ1-2; D remains ambiguous. This CDR3 comprises 11 residues. Trimming removed 6 bases from V and 7 bases from J, with 12 bases in between. CDR1 is DFQATT, CDR2 SNEGSKA, per germline (reference sequence). CDR3 in amino acids: CSATIPSGYTF. As DNA, the CDR3 is TGCAGTGCCACAATACCAAGTGGCTACACCTTC.

This chain uses TRBV28 with TRBJ1-5, with 10 bases matching TRBD1. J lost 2 bases, V lost 5 bases, and 6 bases had no gene match. The CDR3 consists of 16 residues. Germline CDR1 MDHEN, CDR2 SYDVKM. CDR3 in amino acids: CASSQLTGGGNQPQHF. The DNA of the CDR3 is TGTGCCAGCAGTCAATTGACAGGGGGCGGCAATCAGCCCCAGCATTTT.

The chain joins TRBV18 to TRBJ2-7; 13 bases fit TRBD2. The CDR3 has 17 amino acids. V lost 5 bases, J lost 0 bases, and 7 bases stayed unmatched. CDR1 is KGHSH, CDR2 LQKENI, per germline. The CDR3 DNA reads TGTGCCAGCTCAGCGACTAGCGGGAGGACGAGCTCCTACGAGCAGTACTTC. It encodes CASSATSGRTSSYEQYF.

This chain joins TRBV2 and TRBJ2-1, with TRBD2 identical over 11 bases. V gave up 6 bases and J gave up 2 bases; unmatched junction bases: 6. The CDR3 has 16 amino acids. Germline V CDR1 and CDR2: SNHLY, FYNNEI. The DNA of the CDR3 is TGTGCCAGCAGCCCTTTAGCGGGAGGGACCTACAATGAGCAGTTCTTC. Its protein is CASSPLAGGTYNEQFF. Full variable domain (rest looked up from reference TRBV2 and TRBJ2-1): EPEVTQTPSHQVTQMGQEVILRCVPISNHLYFYWYRQILGQKVEFLVSFYNNEISEKSEIFDDQFSVERPDGSNFTLKIRSTKLEDSAMYFCASSPLAGGTYNEQFFGPGTRLTVL.

The chain couples TRBV7-8 to TRBJ1-6; possible D gene TRBD1, 6 bases. CDR1 is SGHVS, CDR2 FQNEAQ, per germline. Deletions cut 5 bases from V and 7 bases from J, with 15 bases between. The CDR3 consists of 15 residues. The chain's CDR3 is CASSPRTVRNSPLHF. The CDR3 DNA is TGTGCCAGCAGCCCAAGGACAGTGAGGAATTCACCCCTCCACTTT.

This clone was counted a few times. J is TRBJ1-2 and V is TRBV9; perhaps TRBD1 as D (5 bases). Trimming shortened V by 4 bases and J by 1 base, and 14 bases separated the two germline ends. This CDR3 spans 15 amino acids. Germline V lookup: CDR1 SGDLS, CDR2 YYNGEE. The CDR3, as DNA: TGTGCCAGCAGCTCCCTCAAGGGACTTAACTATGGCTACACCTTC. Protein: CASSSLKGLNYGYTF. Full variable domain (missing parts from reference TRBV9 and TRBJ1-2): DSGVTQTPKHLITATGQRVTLRCSPRSGDLSVYWYQQSLDQGLQFLIQYYNGEERAKGNILERFSAQQFPDLHSELNLSSLELGDSALYFCASSSLKGLNYGYTFGSGTRLTVV.

The chain recombines TRBV28 with TRBJ1-5, with 7 nucleotides matching TRBD1. Per germline, CDR1 MDHEN and CDR2 SYDVKM. Losses at the gene ends were 7 bases for V and 4 bases for J; bases not matched to a gene: 10. This CDR3 is 15 amino acids long. The CDR3 region has the DNA TGTGCCAGCAAAGACGGGACAGTCTCGAATCAGCCCCAGCATTTT. It yields the protein CASKDGTVSNQPQHF.